This T cell receptor (beta chain) was retrieved from a study of T cells after yellow fever vaccination. The TCR cDNA carried a universal primer site and UMIs from 5'RACE template switching. Each CDR3 protein gets one entry after TCRdb re-called the 5' RACE reads with MiXCR. The sample carries around 250,000 distinct CDR3 sequences, 6.9% recorded once. This clonotype was seen ten or more times. Its antigen remains unknown. Findings and limits, study-wide: Contamination of FACS-sorted repertoires by abundant clonotypes from the bulk population could occur. The secondary response peaked faster, at day 5 versus 15, but was weaker.

The V gene's germline CDR1 is SGHTA and CDR2 FQGTGA. The CDR3 runs to 15 residues. V was shortened by 5 bases and J by 0 bases, with 11 bases between the two germline ends. The starting material was CD4+ T cells sorted from PBMCs, obtained 15 days after the yellow fever booster vaccination. This TCR derives from a man aged 25 to 45 who received the YFV17D yellow fever vaccine. V and J are TRBV7-3 and TRBJ2-1; perhaps TRBD2 as D (6 bases). The CDR3 sequence is CASSPSASSYNEQFF. The CDR3 DNA is TGTGCCAGCAGCCCTAGCGCTAGCTCCTACAATGAGCAGTTCTTC.